This T cell receptor (beta chain) emerged from a study of human T cells and chemical hapten exposure. Study summary: Patch tests applied 0.01% DPC to the upper back and were scored after 6 days. Study-wide results and limits: With alopecia, donors may have immune responses unlike healthy people's. TCRs at high frequency, those above 1 in 1000, did not change with DPC sensitization.

TCRdb re-called the RACE reads through MiXCR, storing one row per CDR3 protein. The sample comprises a few hundred thousand distinct CDR3 sequences, 4.5% to 7% of which are singletons, and over 7% rests with the top ten. As to time point: pre-sensitization, week 0. Described treatment: therapeutic diphenylcyclopropenone sensitization with weekly scalp DPC. Ten or more counts support this clonotype. Its target is unknown. The CDR3 length is 12 residues. Trimming shortened V by 5 bases and J by 6 bases, and 10 bases separated the two germline ends. This TCR derives from a woman between 18 and 30 years old with alopecia areata. Some clones in this sample may be carry-over from other donors' samples. The chain is built from TRBV12-3 or TRBV12-4 and TRBJ1-1; D remains unclear. The material sequenced was whole blood, taken in connection with sensitization to the hapten diphenylcyclopropenone (DPC). CDR3 nucleotides: TGTGCCAGCAGTCCGCCCCGGTCTGAAGCTTTCTTT. It encodes CASSPPRSEAFF.